Listed here is a single T cell receptor beta chain. Its antigen is currently not known. No base qualities exist here, and no much larger clone lies one base off it. In the paper's terms, the time point label means: about 28 days (+/-7) after the second vaccine dose. AZD1222 recipients whose second dose came at about 4 weeks and those whose second dose came at about 12 weeks were combined into one group, since spike-specific TCR depth and breadth did not differ between the two schedules. The vaccinee samples were drawn from two UK trials, COV001 and COV002, one of which was a single-blind randomized controlled phase 2/3 trial testing AZD1222 (ChAdOx1 nCoV-19) in healthy adults. Trial participant PBMC samples were collected at day 0 and day 28 after the second dose for TCRbeta chain sequencing. This sample is drawn from a study of T cell responses to AZD1222 COVID-19 vaccine (dated by TCRdb to the early 2020s). Study-level background: TCR sequencing covered approximately 230 trial participants: 200 to 220 given two doses of AZD1222 and 26 given two doses of MenACWY control vaccine. Trial participants were enrolled by age into subgroups of 18-55, 56-69 and 70-plus years, and around 150, 28 and 57 TCR-sequenced participants, respectively, were included in these subgroups. Beyond this particular receptor, the publication reports: Spike-specific TCR breadth and depth rose significantly after two AZD1222 doses compared with day 0 and with MenACWY recipients. Nearly half of unique spike-specific TCRs reportedly recognized epitopes outside regions mutated in the B.1.351 and B.1.1.7 variants. The 56-69-year group was small, and its depth increase did not reach significance, likely because of low power. Vaccine-associated CD4 TCRs spanned the whole spike protein, with dominant responses in regions 160-218 and 743-854. Conclusions about previously exposed vaccinees are limited, since just a handful of AZD1222 recipients were seropositive for SARS-CoV-2 at baseline. No day 14 peak-response samples were available, so repertoires were characterized only after the peak T cell response. Participants were mostly white British, with more females than males. The authors suggested clonal diversity may have been underestimated.

The CDR3 regions of human TCRbeta chains were analyzed by immunosequencing. On the authors' methods: TCRs in the repertoires were matched against a reference library of SARS-CoV-2-specific TCRs that had been generated with the MIRA antigen-specificity platform. Breadth was defined as the fraction of unique TCRs that were SARS-CoV-2-associated. Depth was defined as the fraction of total T cells that were SARS-CoV-2-associated. Each spike-specific TCR was assigned to its reactive spike region and to a CD4 or CD8 class using the MIRA data. Log10-transformed breadth and depth values were compared by one-way ANOVA with Sidak's multiple comparisons tests. Imported from immuneACCESS, the table was reduced by TCRdb to in-frame sequences with V and J called. These copies leave out some clones; in studies compared against another copy, an unresolved V gene accounts for under half, and the cause of the remainder is not known. The V and J calls and the clone size are those of that table, but D and trimming were determined from the DNA. The sample has some 180,000 clones on record, approximately 93% of them singletons. The top ten clonotypes cover approximately 1.6% of the sample.

The germline V gene sets CDR1 to ENHRY and CDR2 to SYGVKD. The CDR3 contains 16 residues, cysteine and phenylalanine counted. This entry keeps only the CDR3 DNA: 48 bases, framed from base 1. Relative to germline, V is 3 bases shorter and J is 0 bases shorter, with 14 bases between their ends. The clonotype comes from an adult who received the AZD1222 COVID-19 vaccine. The chain is made from TRBV10-3 and TRBJ1-2, with no confidently assigned D gene. Source: peripheral blood, taken 28 days after the second AZD1222 dose. CDR3 region: CAISDPGRGANYGYTF. The bases read TGTGCCATCAGTGACCCAGGACGAGGAGCTAACTATGGCTACACCTTC.